What follows is one TCR beta chain and its context. This sample stems from a study of blood T cell repertoires in COVID-19. Looking at the study overall: From the United States, Italy and Spain came samples of acute and convalescent COVID-19. T cells, B-cell-depleted T cells, or PBMCs provided the cDNA or gDNA that served as material.

Seattle patients were enrolled while actively infected and followed longitudinally. Germline CDR1 is LNHDA and CDR2 is SQIVND (reference sequence). With V trimmed by 6 bases and J by 5 bases, 6 bases remained unmatched. The CDR3 contains 15 residues. In the original processing: Quantification of nucleated cells was approximated via reference gene primer amplification. Method: immunoSEQ multiplex PCR; TCRdb's copy keeps in-frame clones and lacks some. The DNA was the basis for D and trimming; V, J and clone size are from that table. The data contain 200,000 or so clones, around nine tenths of them singletons.

This chain connects TRBV19 to TRBJ1-6, with 8 bases identical to TRBD1. The specimen sequenced was peripheral blood. The origin of this receptor is a man between 60 and 75 years old with COVID-19, enrolled during active disease. CDR3 sequence: CASSIGQGDNSPLHF. The CDR3 bases are TGTGCCAGTAGCATCGGACAGGGTGATAATTCACCCCTCCACTTT.